One sample yielded the 11 T cell receptor beta chains listed below, sequenced in a study of T-cell memory formation after mild COVID-19. Each CDR3 protein is one row after TCRdb ran MiXCR on the 5' RACE reads. The sample includes roughly 190,000 distinct CDR3 sequences, around 17% of them seen just once. The sample was PBMCs or a T cell subset sorted from them (not recorded which). These receptors all stem from an adult woman who had mild COVID-19 (a few samples of this study predate the infection). Cell type and time point are not known.

Concerning this clonotype itself: At one of its ends the junction is not consistent with the germline gene, which may arise from a read error. This chain joins TRBV12-3 or TRBV12-4 and TRBJ2-2, with D perhaps given as TRBD1 or TRBD2 (5 bases each). This CDR3 spans 13 amino acids. The CDR3: CASSLGTAGELFF. The DNA of the CDR3 is TGTGCCAGCAGCTTAGGGACCGCCGGGGAGCTGTTTTTT.

This clonotype occurred many times. The chain employs TRBV11-2 and TRBJ2-5, with D uncertain. The length of the CDR3 is 14 residues. V lost 6 bases and J 3 bases, leaving 14 bases between the germline ends. CDR1 is SGHAT, CDR2 FQNNGV, per germline. CDR3 region: CASRDNKWKETQYF. The CDR3 DNA reads as TGTGCCAGCAGAGATAACAAGTGGAAAGAGACCCAGTACTTC.

This chain joins TRBV18 and TRBJ2-1, with a weak D call TRBD1 (6 bases). This CDR3 region has 13 residues. Per the germline V gene, CDR1 is KGHSH and CDR2 is LQKENI. V lost 6 bases, J lost 2 bases, and 8 bases lay in between. CDR3 protein: CASSKGAYNEQFF. The CDR3 region has the DNA TGTGCCAGCTCTAAGGGGGCCTACAATGAGCAGTTCTTC.

The sample holds a few counts of this clonotype. The rearrangement uses TRBV4-3 and TRBJ2-2, with D perhaps matching TRBD1 (6 bases). CDR3 length: 17 residues. The germline CDR1 and CDR2 sequences are LGHNA and YSLEER. V was pared by 0 bases and J by 2 bases, with 13 bases between. CDR3 sequence: CASSQDSQGLNTGELFF. In DNA form, the CDR3 reads TGCGCCAGCAGCCAAGATTCGCAGGGGCTAAACACCGGGGAGCTGTTTTTT.

The gene calls are TRBV9 and TRBJ1-3; D possibly corresponds to TRBD1 (5 bases). Germline CDR1 is SGDLS and CDR2 is YYNGEE. The CDR3 loop spans 15 amino acids. The V and J ends lost 5 bases and 0 bases respectively, with 12 bases between them. For the CDR3, the DNA is TGTGCCAGCAGTGATCAGGGTCTCTCTGGAAACACCATATATTTT. Protein: CASSDQGLSGNTIYF.

The rearrangement links TRBV12-3 or TRBV12-4 to TRBJ2-2; tentatively, D is TRBD1 (5 bases). The CDR3 length is 14 residues. V was clipped by 6 bases and J by 3 bases, with 11 bases between them. The CDR3 nucleotides are TGTGCCAGCAGACGGACAAGCCACACCGGGGAGCTGTTTTTT. Protein: CASRRTSHTGELFF.

The CDR3 nucleotides are TGTGCCAGCAGTTACCGGGAGTCCCATCAGCCCCAGCATTTT. The encoded protein is CASSYRESHQPQHF. The rearrangement links TRBV12-3 or TRBV12-4 to TRBJ1-5; D gene ambiguous. Trimming removed 4 bases from V and 5 bases from J, with 12 bases in between. This CDR3 spans 14 amino acids.

The chain is built from TRBV18 and TRBJ1-4, with D uncertain. Per germline, CDR1 KGHSH and CDR2 LQKENI. The CDR3 consists of 14 residues. Deletions cut 3 bases from V and 7 bases from J, with 12 bases between. The CDR3 coding sequence is TGTGCCAGCTCACCGCCGGGCCTTTTTGAAAAACTGTTTTTT. As protein: CASSPPGLFEKLFF.

This chain joins TRBV5-5 and TRBJ1-6, with D uncertain. CDR1 and CDR2 (germline): SGHKS, YYEKEE (reference sequence). There are 12 residues in the CDR3. Trimming cost V 4 bases and J 6 bases, with 5 bases left between them. Here the CDR3 reads CASSVFNSPLHF. The CDR3 DNA reads as TGTGCCAGCAGCGTGTTTAATTCACCCCTCCACTTT. Looking up the rest from reference TRBV5-5 and TRBJ1-6 gives the full variable domain: DAGVTQSPTHLIKTRGQQVTLRCSPISGHKSVSWYQQVLGQGPQFIFQYYEKEERGRGNFPDRFSARQFPNYSSELNVNALLLGDSALYLCASSVFNSPLHFGNGTRLTVT.

CDR3 region: CASSLEMGVPEAFF. The CDR3 DNA reads TGTGCCAGCAGCTTAGAAATGGGAGTCCCTGAAGCTTTCTTT. The rearrangement links TRBV7-9 to TRBJ1-1; D gene uncertain. Trimming cost V 1 base and J 6 bases, with 12 bases left between them. The length of the CDR3 is 14 residues. From germline, CDR1 is SEHNR and CDR2 FQNEAQ (reference sequence).

V and J are TRBV20-1 and TRBJ2-7; 8 bases line up with TRBD1. The V segment lost 0 bases and the J segment 11 bases; nucleotides outside the gene matches: 6. Germline CDR1 and CDR2: DFQATT and SNEGSKA (reference sequence). The CDR3 has 12 residues. CDR3 protein: CSARDDRQGKYF. CDR3 nucleotides: TGCAGTGCTAGAGATGACCGACAGGGGAAGTACTTC.